This T cell receptor beta chain derives from a study of T cells expressing NK-cell markers. About this clonotype: Its target is not known.

General study findings and limits: Similarly, these clonotypes led the CD3+CD56-NKG2C+ fraction as well in a few donors.

Germline V lookup: CDR1 SGHVS, CDR2 FQNEAQ. CDR3 size: 14 residues. Each CDR3 protein gets one entry in TCRdb, which reprocessed the 5' RACE reads and gives no DNA. Listed are about 460,000 distinct CDR3 sequences; more than 1.4% falls within the top ten. Sequencing was carried out using blood T cells: a sorted CD56 or NKG2C T cell subset, CD4+ or CD8+ T cells, or bulk PBMC T cells (not recorded which). This chain connects TRBV7-8 to TRBJ2-7; checking the TCRdb D call of TRBD1 is not possible without DNA. This TCR was recovered from a woman aged 50 to 60 in good health. The CDR3 sequence is CASSTRQADHEQYF.